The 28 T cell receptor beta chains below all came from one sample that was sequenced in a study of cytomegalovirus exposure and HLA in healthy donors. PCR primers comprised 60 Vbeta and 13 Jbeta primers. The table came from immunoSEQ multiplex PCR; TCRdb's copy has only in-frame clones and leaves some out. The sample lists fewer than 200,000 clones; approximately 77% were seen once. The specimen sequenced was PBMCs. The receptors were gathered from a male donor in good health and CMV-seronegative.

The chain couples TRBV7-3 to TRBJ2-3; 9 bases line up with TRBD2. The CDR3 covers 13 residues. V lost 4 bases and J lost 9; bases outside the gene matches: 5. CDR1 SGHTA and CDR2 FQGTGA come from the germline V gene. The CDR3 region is CASSSTAGGTQYF. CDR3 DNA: TGTGCCAGCAGCTCCACGGCGGGGGGGACGCAGTATTTT.

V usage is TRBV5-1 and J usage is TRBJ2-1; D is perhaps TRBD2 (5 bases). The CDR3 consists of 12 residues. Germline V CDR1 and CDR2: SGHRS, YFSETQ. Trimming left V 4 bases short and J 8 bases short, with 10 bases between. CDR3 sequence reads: CASSPEGDEQFF. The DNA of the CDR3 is TGCGCCAGCAGCCCTGAGGGCGATGAGCAGTTCTTC. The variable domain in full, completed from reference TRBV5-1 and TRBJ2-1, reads KAGVTQTPRYLIKTRGQQVTLSCSPISGHRSVSWYQQTPGQGLQFLFEYFSETQRNKGNFPGRFSGRQFSNSRSEMNVSTLELGDSALYLCASSPEGDEQFFGPGTRLTVL.

The CDR3 DNA follows: TGTGCCAGCAGCTTAGCGGCCGGTAGCGGAGCTTACGAGCAGTACTTC. Protein sequence: CASSLAAGSGAYEQYF. This rearrangement joins TRBV7-6 to TRBJ2-7; a weak D match, TRBD2 (6 bases). V was trimmed by 0 bases and J by 4 bases, leaving 16 bases between them. CDR1 is SGHVS, CDR2 FNYEAQ, per germline. The CDR3 runs 16 residues.

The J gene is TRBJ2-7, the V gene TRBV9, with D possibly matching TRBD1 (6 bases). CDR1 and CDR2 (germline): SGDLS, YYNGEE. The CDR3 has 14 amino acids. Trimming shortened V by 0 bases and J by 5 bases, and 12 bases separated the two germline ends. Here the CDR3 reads CASSVAGDLNEQYF. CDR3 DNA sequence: TGTGCCAGCAGCGTAGCAGGGGACCTAAACGAGCAGTACTTC.

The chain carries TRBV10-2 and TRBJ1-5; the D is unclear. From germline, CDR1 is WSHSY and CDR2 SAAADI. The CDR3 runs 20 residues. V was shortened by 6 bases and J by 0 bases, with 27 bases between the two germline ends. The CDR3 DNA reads TGCGCCAGCAGCAAATTTACCCGGGGTCGAGTAAATGGTAGCAATCAGCCCCAGCATTTT. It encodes CASSKFTRGRVNGSNQPQHF.

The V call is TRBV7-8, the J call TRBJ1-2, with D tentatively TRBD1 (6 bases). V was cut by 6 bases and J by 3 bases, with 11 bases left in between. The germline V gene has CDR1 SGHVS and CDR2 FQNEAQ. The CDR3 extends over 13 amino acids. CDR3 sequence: CASSAGADYGYTF. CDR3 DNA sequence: TGTGCCAGCAGTGCAGGGGCGGACTATGGCTACACCTTC.

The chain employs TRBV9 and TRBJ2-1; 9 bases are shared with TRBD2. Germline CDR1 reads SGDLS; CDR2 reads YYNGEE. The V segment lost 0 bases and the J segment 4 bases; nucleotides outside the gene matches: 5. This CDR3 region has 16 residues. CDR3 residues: CASSVVSGRVYNEQFF. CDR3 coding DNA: TGTGCCAGCAGCGTAGTTAGCGGGAGAGTGTACAATGAGCAGTTCTTC.

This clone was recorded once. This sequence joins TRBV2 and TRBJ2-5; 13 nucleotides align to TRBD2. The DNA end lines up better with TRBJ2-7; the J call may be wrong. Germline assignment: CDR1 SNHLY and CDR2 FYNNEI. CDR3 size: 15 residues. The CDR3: CASRMTSGGLYEQYF. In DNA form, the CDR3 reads TGTGCCAGCAGAATGACTAGCGGGGGGCTATACGAGCAGTACTTC.

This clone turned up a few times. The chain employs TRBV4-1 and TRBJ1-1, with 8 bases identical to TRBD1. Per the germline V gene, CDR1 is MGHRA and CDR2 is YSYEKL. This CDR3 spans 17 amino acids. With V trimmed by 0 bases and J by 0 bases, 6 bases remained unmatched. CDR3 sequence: CASSQEEDRVMNTEAFF. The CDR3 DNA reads TGCGCCAGCAGCCAAGAAGAGGACAGGGTCATGAACACTGAAGCTTTCTTT.

CDR3 bases: TGCGCCAGCAGCTCCGGCAGGGTTAATGAAAAACTGTTTTTT. The encoded protein is CASSSGRVNEKLFF. The chain couples TRBV5-1 to TRBJ1-4, with a possible D match to TRBD1 (5 bases). V dropped 3 bases and J dropped 4 bases, with 10 bases sitting between them. Germline V gene sequence: CDR1 SGHRS, CDR2 YFSETQ. This CDR3 is 14 amino acids long.

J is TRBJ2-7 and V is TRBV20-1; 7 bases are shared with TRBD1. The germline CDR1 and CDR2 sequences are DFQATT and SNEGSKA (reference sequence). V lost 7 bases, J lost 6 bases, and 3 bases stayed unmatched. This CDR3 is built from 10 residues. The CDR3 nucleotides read TGCAGTGGGAGGACAGGCGAGCAGTACTTC. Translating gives CSGRTGEQYF.

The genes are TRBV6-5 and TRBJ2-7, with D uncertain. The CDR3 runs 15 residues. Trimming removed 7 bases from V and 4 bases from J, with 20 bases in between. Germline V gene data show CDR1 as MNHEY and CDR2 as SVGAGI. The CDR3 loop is CASKPTGSGRYEQYF. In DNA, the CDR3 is TGTGCCAGCAAACCTACTGGCTCTGGGCGATACGAGCAGTACTTC.

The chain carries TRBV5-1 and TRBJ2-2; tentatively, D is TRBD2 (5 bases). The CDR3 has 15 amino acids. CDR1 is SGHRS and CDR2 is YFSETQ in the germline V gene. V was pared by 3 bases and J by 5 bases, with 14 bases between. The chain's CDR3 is CASSSIQTGTGELFF. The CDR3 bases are TGCGCCAGCAGCTCAATCCAAACGGGGACCGGGGAGCTGTTTTTT.

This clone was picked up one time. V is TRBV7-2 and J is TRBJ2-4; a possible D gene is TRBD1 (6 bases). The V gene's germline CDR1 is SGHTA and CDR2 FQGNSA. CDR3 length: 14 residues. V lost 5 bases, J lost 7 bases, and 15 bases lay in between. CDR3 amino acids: CASSPGEWVNIQYF. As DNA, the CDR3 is TGTGCCAGCAGCCCAGGGGAGTGGGTCAACATTCAGTACTTC.

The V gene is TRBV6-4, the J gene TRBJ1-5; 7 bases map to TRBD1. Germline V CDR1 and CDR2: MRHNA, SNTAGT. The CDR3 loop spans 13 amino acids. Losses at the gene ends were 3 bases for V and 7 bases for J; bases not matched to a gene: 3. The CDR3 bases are TGTGCCAGCAGTGAAGGGACAGAACAGCCCCAGCATTTT. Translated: CASSEGTEQPQHF.

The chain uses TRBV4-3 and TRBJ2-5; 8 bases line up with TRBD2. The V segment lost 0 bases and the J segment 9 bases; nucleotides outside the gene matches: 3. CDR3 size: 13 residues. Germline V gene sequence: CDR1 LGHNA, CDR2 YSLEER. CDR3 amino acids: CASSQDVREAQYF. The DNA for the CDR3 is TGCGCCAGCAGCCAAGATGTGCGGGAGGCCCAGTACTTC.

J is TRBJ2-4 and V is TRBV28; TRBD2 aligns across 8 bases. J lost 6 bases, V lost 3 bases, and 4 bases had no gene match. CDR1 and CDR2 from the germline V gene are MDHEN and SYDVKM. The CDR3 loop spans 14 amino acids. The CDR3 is CASSLYGGGNIQYF. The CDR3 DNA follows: TGTGCCAGCAGTTTGTACGGGGGGGGAAACATTCAGTACTTC.

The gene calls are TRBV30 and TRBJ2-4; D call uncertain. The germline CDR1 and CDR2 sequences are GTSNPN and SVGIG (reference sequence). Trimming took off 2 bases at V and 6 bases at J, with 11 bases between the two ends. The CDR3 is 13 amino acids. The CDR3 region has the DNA TGTGCCTGGAGTCTAACTACGGGAAACATTCAGTACTTC. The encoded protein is CAWSLTTGNIQYF.

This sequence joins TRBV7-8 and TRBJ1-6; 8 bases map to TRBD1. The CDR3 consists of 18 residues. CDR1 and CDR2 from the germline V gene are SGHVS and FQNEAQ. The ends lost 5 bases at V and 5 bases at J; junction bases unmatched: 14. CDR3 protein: CASSRTRQGARNNSPLHF. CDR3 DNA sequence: TGTGCCAGCAGCCGTACGAGGCAGGGGGCCCGGAATAATTCACCCCTCCACTTT.

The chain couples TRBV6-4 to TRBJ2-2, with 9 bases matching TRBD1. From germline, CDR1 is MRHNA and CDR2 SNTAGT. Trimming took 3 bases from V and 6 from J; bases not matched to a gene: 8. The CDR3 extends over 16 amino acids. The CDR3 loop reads CASSEAGGQGSGELFF. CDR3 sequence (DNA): TGTGCCAGCAGTGAAGCAGGGGGACAGGGCTCCGGGGAGCTGTTTTTT.

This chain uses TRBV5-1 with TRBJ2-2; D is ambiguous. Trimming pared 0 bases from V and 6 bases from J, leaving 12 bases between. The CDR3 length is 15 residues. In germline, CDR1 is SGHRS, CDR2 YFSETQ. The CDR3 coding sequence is TGCGCCAGCAGCTTGGGGAACGCAGGATCCGGGGAGCTGTTTTTT. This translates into CASSLGNAGSGELFF.

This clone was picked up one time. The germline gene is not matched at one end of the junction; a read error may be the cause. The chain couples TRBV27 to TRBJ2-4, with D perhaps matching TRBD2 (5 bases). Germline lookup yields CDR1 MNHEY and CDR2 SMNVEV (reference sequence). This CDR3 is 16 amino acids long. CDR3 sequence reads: CASSLLVSLAKNIQHF. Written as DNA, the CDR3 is TGTGCCAGCAGTTTATTGGTCAGTCTAGCCAAAAACATTCAGCACTTC.

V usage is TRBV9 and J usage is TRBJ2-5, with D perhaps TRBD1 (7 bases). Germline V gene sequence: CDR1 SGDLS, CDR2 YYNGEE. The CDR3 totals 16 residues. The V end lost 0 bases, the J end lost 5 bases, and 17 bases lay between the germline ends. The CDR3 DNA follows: TGTGCCAGCAGCGTAGCCGGGGGCGTGACAGGGGAGACCCAGTACTTC. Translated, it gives CASSVAGGVTGETQYF.

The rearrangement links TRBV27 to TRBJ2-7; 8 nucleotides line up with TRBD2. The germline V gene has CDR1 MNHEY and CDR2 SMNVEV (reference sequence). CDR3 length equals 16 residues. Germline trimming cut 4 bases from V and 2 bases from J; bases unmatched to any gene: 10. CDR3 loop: CASSSLDGTRTYEQYF. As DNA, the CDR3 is TGTGCCAGCAGTTCCCTCGATGGGACTAGAACCTACGAGCAGTACTTC.

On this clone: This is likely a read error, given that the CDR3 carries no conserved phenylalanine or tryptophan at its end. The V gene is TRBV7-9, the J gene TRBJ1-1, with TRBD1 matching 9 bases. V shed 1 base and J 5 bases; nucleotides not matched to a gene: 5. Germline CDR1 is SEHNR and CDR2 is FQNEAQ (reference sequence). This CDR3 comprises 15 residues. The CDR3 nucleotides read TGTGCCAGCAGCTTAGGGGGACAGGGAAATACTGAAGCTTTCCTT. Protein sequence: CASSLGGQGNTEAFL.

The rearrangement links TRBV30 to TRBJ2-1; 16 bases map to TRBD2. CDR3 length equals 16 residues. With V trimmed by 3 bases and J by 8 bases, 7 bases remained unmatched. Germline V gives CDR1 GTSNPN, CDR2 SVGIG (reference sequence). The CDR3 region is CAWSTPGTSGRDEQFF. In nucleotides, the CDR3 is TGTGCCTGGAGCACCCCCGGGACTAGCGGGAGGGATGAGCAGTTCTTC.

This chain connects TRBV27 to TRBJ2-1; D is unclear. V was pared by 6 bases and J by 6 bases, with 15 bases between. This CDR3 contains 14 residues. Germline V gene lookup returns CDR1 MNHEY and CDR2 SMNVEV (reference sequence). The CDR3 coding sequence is TGTGCCAGCAGCCGCCTCGGGTTTTTCAATGAGCAGTTCTTC. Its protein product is CASSRLGFFNEQFF.

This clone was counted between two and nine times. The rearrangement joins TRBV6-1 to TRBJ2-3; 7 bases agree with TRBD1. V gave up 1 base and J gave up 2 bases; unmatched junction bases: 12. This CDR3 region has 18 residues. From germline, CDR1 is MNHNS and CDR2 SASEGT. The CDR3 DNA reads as TGTGCCAGCAGTGAAGACGGAAGCCGGGACAGACCCACAGATACGCAGTATTTT. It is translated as CASSEDGSRDRPTDTQYF.